The 12 T cell receptor beta chains listed next were all sequenced from one sample in a study of cytomegalovirus exposure and HLA in healthy donors (dated by TCRdb to about 2017). Library preparation was by the immunoSEQ multiplex PCR assay. The multiplex PCR relied on a mix of 60 forward primers for TCR Vbeta segments and 13 reverse primers for TCR Jbeta segments. The source is immuneACCESS, and TCRdb retained only in-frame sequences with V and J called. Part of the clones is not carried over; for the studies checked, unresolved V genes explain less than half of this, and the remainder is unexplained. The data table for this sample lists approximately 45,000 clones. The top ten clones comprise about 2% of the sample. The material sequenced was PBMCs. Receptor source: a woman in her thirties or forties in good health and CMV-seronegative.

The rearrangement joins TRBV4-3 to TRBJ2-3; 10 nucleotides agree with TRBD1. Germline assignment: CDR1 LGHNA and CDR2 YSLEER. The trim removed 1 base at V and 4 bases at J, leaving 8 bases unmatched. The CDR3 is 17 amino acids. The CDR3 sequence is CASSQAGTGVVPDTQYF. DNA for the CDR3: TGCGCCAGCAGCCAAGCCGGGACAGGGGTAGTCCCAGATACGCAGTATTTT.

V and J are TRBV2 and TRBJ2-2; weak D call: TRBD2 (6 bases). The CDR3 totals 15 residues. Trimming took off 0 bases at V and 6 bases at J, with 11 bases between the two ends. Germline V gives CDR1 SNHLY, CDR2 FYNNEI. The CDR3 DNA reads as TGTGCCAGCAGTGAAGCTGGAGGGATTCCCGGGGAGCTGTTTTTT. Amino acids: CASSEAGGIPGELFF.

The chain uses TRBV5-4 and TRBJ2-7; 8 positions match TRBD2. Losses at the gene ends were 0 bases for V and 2 bases for J; bases not matched to a gene: 4. This CDR3 has 15 amino acids. The germline V gene encodes CDR1 SGHNT and CDR2 YYREEE (reference sequence). Here the CDR3 DNA reads TGTGCCAGCAGCTTGGGCTCGCGGGGGGCCTACGAGCAGTACTTC. It specifies CASSLGSRGAYEQYF.

The V gene is TRBV19, the J gene TRBJ1-4, with TRBD1 identical over 7 bases. The V and J ends lost 6 bases and 8 bases, in that order; junction bases with no gene match: 12. The CDR3 has 15 residues. Germline V lookup: CDR1 LNHDA, CDR2 SQIVND (reference sequence). The CDR3 sequence is CASSLDRHAREKLFF. The CDR3 nucleotides are TGTGCCAGTAGCCTGGACAGGCACGCACGAGAAAAACTGTTTTTT.

CDR3 in amino acids: CASSRGRSTDTQYF. The CDR3 DNA reads as TGTGCCAGCAGCCGGGGGAGGAGCACAGATACGCAGTATTTT. The chain recombines TRBV7-9 with TRBJ2-3; a weak D match, TRBD2 (6 bases). In germline, CDR1 is SEHNR, CDR2 FQNEAQ (reference sequence). The CDR3 sequence is 14 residues long. V lost 5 bases and J lost 0, with 9 bases in between.

The J gene is TRBJ2-7, the V gene TRBV5-1, with TRBD1 as a possible D gene (6 bases). With 0 bases removed from V and 5 bases from J, the gap between germline ends came to 12 bases. CDR1 is SGHRS and CDR2 is YFSETQ in the germline V gene. The CDR3 is 14 residues long. The CDR3 sequence is CASSLGQDGNEQYF. The CDR3 DNA reads as TGCGCCAGCAGCTTGGGACAGGATGGGAACGAGCAGTACTTC.

The chain has TRBV9 and TRBJ1-2, with D unresolved. CDR3 size: 13 residues. Germline V lookup: CDR1 SGDLS, CDR2 YYNGEE. V was cut by 2 bases and J by 5 bases, with 10 bases left in between. The CDR3 is CASSVGVEYGYTF. DNA of the CDR3: TGTGCCAGCAGCGTCGGGGTGGAATATGGCTACACCTTC.

The chain links TRBV5-1 to TRBJ1-3; no clear D. The CDR3 spans 14 residues. The V gene lost 0 bases and the J gene lost 2 bases, with 6 bases spanning the gap. Germline CDR1 is SGHRS and CDR2 is YFSETQ. The CDR3 is CASSLEQPGNTIYF. The DNA of the CDR3 is TGCGCCAGCAGCTTGGAACAGCCTGGAAACACCATATATTTT.

The J gene is TRBJ2-2, the V gene TRBV7-2; 10 bases map to TRBD2. Trimming removed 6 bases from V and 7 bases from J; junction bases left unmatched: 11. The V gene's germline CDR1 is SGHTA and CDR2 FQGNSA. This CDR3 has 16 residues. For the CDR3, the DNA is TGTGCCAGCAGTCGGGCCAGCGGGGGGGCCGTCGGGGAGCTGTTTTTT. This encodes CASSRASGGAVGELFF.

This sequence joins TRBV18 and TRBJ2-7, with TRBD1 matching over 7 bases. CDR1 and CDR2 from the germline V gene are KGHSH and LQKENI. With 4 bases clipped from V and 2 bases from J, the junction kept 5 bases outside the gene matches. The CDR3 consists of 14 residues. CDR3 sequence: CASSRDRNAYEQYF. CDR3 sequence (DNA): TGTGCCAGCTCACGGGACAGAAACGCCTACGAGCAGTACTTC.

The rearrangement joins TRBV6-5 to TRBJ2-6, with 8 bases lining up with TRBD1. The CDR3 is 16 amino acids. Germline trimming cut 2 bases from V and 0 bases from J; bases unmatched to any gene: 0. CDR1 is MNHEY and CDR2 is SVGAGI in the germline V gene. The CDR3 DNA reads TGTGCCAGCAGTTACGACAGGGGCTCTGGGGCCAACGTCCTGACTTTC. As protein: CASSYDRGSGANVLTF.

V gene TRBV4-1 combines with J gene TRBJ2-7; 9 bases fit TRBD2. This CDR3 comprises 15 residues. The trim removed 3 bases at V and 4 bases at J, leaving 7 bases unmatched. Germline V gene lookup returns CDR1 MGHRA and CDR2 YSYEKL. The CDR3 region is CASSQTSSGNYEQYF. The DNA of the CDR3 is TGCGCCAGCAGCCAGACATCTAGCGGGAATTACGAGCAGTACTTC.